This T cell receptor beta chain was identified in a study of technical replicates of blood from a few donors. TCRdb's table, derived via immunoSEQ multiplex PCR, lists solely in-frame clones and lacks some. The sample comprises around 89,000 clones, 85% to 95% of which are singletons, and roughly 0.22% rests with the top ten. In germline, CDR1 is SGHRS, CDR2 YFSETQ. Deletions cut 9 bases from V and 3 bases from J, with 16 bases between. CDR3 length: 14 amino acids. The J gene is TRBJ2-1, the V gene TRBV5-1, with D maybe TRBD2 (6 bases). The TCR was taken from a human donor in good health. Sequencing input: T cells isolated from PBMCs. The CDR3 loop is CATTRGGDYNEQFF. CDR3 DNA sequence: TGCGCCACCACGCGTGGAGGGGACTACAATGAGCAGTTCTTC.